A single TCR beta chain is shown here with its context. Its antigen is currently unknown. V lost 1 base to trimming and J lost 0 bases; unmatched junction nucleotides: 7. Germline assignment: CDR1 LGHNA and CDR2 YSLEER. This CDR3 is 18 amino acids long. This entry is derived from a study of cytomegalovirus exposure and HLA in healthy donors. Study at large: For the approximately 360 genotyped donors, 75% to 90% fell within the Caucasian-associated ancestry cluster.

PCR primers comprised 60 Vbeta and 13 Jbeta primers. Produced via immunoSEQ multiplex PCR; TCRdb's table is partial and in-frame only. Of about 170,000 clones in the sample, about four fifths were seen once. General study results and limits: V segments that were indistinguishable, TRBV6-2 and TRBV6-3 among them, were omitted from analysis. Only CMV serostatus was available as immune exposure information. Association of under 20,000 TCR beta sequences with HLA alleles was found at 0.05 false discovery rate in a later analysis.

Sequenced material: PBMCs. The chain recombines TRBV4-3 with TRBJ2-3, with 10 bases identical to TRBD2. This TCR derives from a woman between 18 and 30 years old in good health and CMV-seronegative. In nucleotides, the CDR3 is TGCGCCAGCAGCCAAGGGACTAGCGGTACCTCTAGCACAGATACGCAGTATTTT. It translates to CASSQGTSGTSSTDTQYF.